Listed here are 5 T cell receptor beta chains from one sample, sequenced in a study of human T cells and chemical hapten exposure. The sample's time point: pre-sensitization, week 0. The treatment denotes: therapeutic diphenylcyclopropenone sensitization with weekly scalp DPC. TCRdb re-called the RACE reads with MiXCR, one entry per CDR3 protein. Of under 300,000 distinct CDR3 sequences listed, approximately 7.5% are singletons. Here the sequenced sample was whole blood, taken in connection with sensitization to the hapten diphenylcyclopropenone (DPC). Receptor source: a man aged 18 to 29 with alopecia areata. Some clones in this sample may be carry-over from other donors' samples.

This clonotype has only a few counts. CDR3 region: CASSPFLSTEAFF. CDR3 nucleotide sequence: TGTGCCAGCAGTCCTTTCTTATCCACTGAAGCTTTCTTT. The chain employs TRBV6-2 or TRBV6-3 and TRBJ1-1; D gene unclear. This CDR3 is 13 amino acids long. Between the trimmed V and J ends, which lost 5 bases and 4 bases, there was a span of 11 bases. Germline lookup yields CDR1 MNHEY and CDR2 SVGEGT.

The chain carries TRBV10-3 and TRBJ2-3; 12 bases align to TRBD2. The CDR3 covers 15 residues. The V segment lost 8 bases and the J segment 6 bases; nucleotides outside the gene matches: 9. The germline V gene has CDR1 ENHRY and CDR2 SYGVKD. The CDR3 protein is CAIGASGGAMDTQYF. The CDR3 nucleotides read TGTGCCATCGGGGCTAGCGGGGGGGCCATGGATACGCAGTATTTT.

This chain uses TRBV3-1 with TRBJ1-3, with D possibly TRBD1 on 5 matching bases. V lost 2 bases, J lost 3 bases, and 11 bases lay in between. The CDR3 length is 15 residues. CDR1 and CDR2 from the germline V gene are LGHDT and YNNKEL (reference sequence). As DNA, the CDR3 is TGTGCCAGCAGCCAAAGACAGCGGTATGGAAACACCATATATTTT. Its protein is CASSQRQRYGNTIYF.

This chain uses TRBV28 with TRBJ1-5, with D tentatively TRBD1 (5 bases). The CDR3 runs 16 residues. Germline-derived CDR1 and CDR2 are MDHEN and SYDVKM. V was trimmed by 3 bases and J by 5 bases, leaving 17 bases between them. The CDR3 DNA reads as TGTGCCAGCAGTTTGAGGGCCTTCAGGGAGCATCAGCCCCAGCATTTT. The encoded protein is CASSLRAFREHQPQHF.

The J gene is TRBJ1-2, the V gene TRBV7-2, with D hard to call. This CDR3 contains 14 residues. V lost 2 bases and J lost 4, with 11 bases in between. Germline CDR1 reads SGHTA; CDR2 reads FQGNSA. The DNA for the CDR3 is TGTGCCAGCAGCTTAAGCTATAGCGGCTATGGCTACACCTTC. Its translation: CASSLSYSGYGYTF.